Below are 5 T cell receptor beta chains sequenced from a single sample in a study of beta chain features in type 1 diabetes. Sequenced material consisted of expressed TCRB transcripts (all of the isolated RNA was reverse transcribed). Assay: immunoSEQ multiplex PCR; the TCRdb copy retains only in-frame clones and omits some. The repertoire holds 970,000 or so clones, with 17% as singletons. The sequencing input was naive CD4+ T cells from blood. The receptors shown here come from a young woman in good health.

This clone was detected only a few times. This sequence joins TRBV7-2 and TRBJ2-7; tentatively, D is TRBD2 (6 bases). The V end lost 1 base, the J end lost 6 bases, and 7 bases lay between the germline ends. The germline gives CDR1 SGHTA, CDR2 FQGNSA. This CDR3 is 12 amino acids long. The CDR3 loop reads CASSLVSGEQYF. The CDR3 region has the DNA TGTGCCAGCAGCTTAGTTAGCGGCGAGCAGTACTTC.

This chain links TRBV21-1 with TRBJ2-7. TRBV21-1 is marked as a pseudogene. The CDR3 covers 16 residues. The CDR3 DNA reads TGTGCCAGCAGCAAATTCTCCCCGGGACCATACTACGAGCAGTACTTC. Protein product: CASSKFSPGPYYEQYF.

The V gene is TRBV5-8, the J gene TRBJ2-3, with D tentatively TRBD2 (6 bases). From germline, CDR1 is SGHTS and CDR2 YDEGEE. The CDR3 extends over 16 amino acids. V gave up 0 bases and J gave up 0 bases, with 11 bases separating them. The CDR3 DNA follows: TGTGCCAGCAGCTTGGGATATGGGACTAGCACAGATACGCAGTATTTT. Translated, it gives CASSLGYGTSTDTQYF.

This clone turned up a few times. This specimen includes other DNA sequences encoding the same CDR3. CDR3 protein: CASSLGAGDTQYF. CDR3 DNA: TGTGCCAGCAGCTTAGGTGCGGGAGATACGCAGTATTTT. J is TRBJ2-3 and V is TRBV7-3, with D perhaps matching TRBD2 (5 bases). The CDR3 loop spans 13 amino acids. The germline V gene encodes CDR1 SGHTA and CDR2 FQGTGA. V was cut by 2 bases and J by 5 bases, with 8 bases left in between.

This clone was observed at least ten times. V gene TRBV16 combines with J gene TRBJ1-3; D uncertain. The V end lost 1 base, the J end lost 0 bases, and 1 base lay between the germline ends. This CDR3 is 13 amino acids long. CDR1 is KGHSY, CDR2 FQNENV, per germline. CDR3 in amino acids: CASSQYSGNTIYF. The CDR3 DNA reads TGTGCCAGCAGCCAATACTCTGGAAACACCATATATTTT.